A selection of T cell receptor beta chains follows, all from one sample in a study of shared clonotypes between healthy human individuals. Clones were sequenced by immunoSEQ multiplex PCR, and TCRdb holds only the in-frame ones, with some missing. The data contain roughly 510,000 clones, roughly 85% of them singletons. The sequenced sample was PBMCs. The source is a woman aged 35 to 49 in good health. Some clones in this sample may be carry-over from other donors' samples. Each CDR3 is given with its conserved first and last residue. D genes are given only for firm matches. Clone size appears in some rows only: once, few, many, or a class for an expanded clone.

few,TRBJ1-1,-,TRBV2,TGTGCCAGCAGCGCCATCTCGAGGGACACTGAAGCTTTCTTT,CASSAISRDTEAFF
-,TRBJ1-5,TRBD1,TRBV19,TGTGCCAGTAGTATAGATAGGACAGGGAATGCTCAGCCCCAGCATTTT,CASSIDRTGNAQPQHF
-,TRBJ2-7,TRBD1,TRBV23-1,TGCGCCAGCAGTCAATCGGAGACAGGGGATTACGAGCAGTACTTC,CASSQSETGDYEQYF
-,TRBJ1-4,-,TRBV5-4,TGTGCCAGCAGCCCTGCCCTGGTCGGTGAAAAACTGTTTTTT,CASSPALVGEKLFF
many,TRBJ1-3,-,TRBV28,TGTGCCAGCACCAAGGAGGCGATCTCTGGAAACACCATATATTTT,CASTKEAISGNTIYF
-,TRBJ2-2,-,TRBV4-3,TGCGCCAGCAGCCAAGGCTTTCGGGGCGGGGAGCTGTTTTTT,CASSQGFRGGELFF
many,TRBJ1-1,-,TRBV7-3,TGTGCCAGCAGCCTAACTCCGAACACTGAAGCTTTCTTT,CASSLTPNTEAFF
once,TRBJ2-2,TRBD1,TRBV7-2,TGTGCCAGCAGCTTAGGGAGACAGGGTGTAAGGGCCGGGGAGCTGTTTTTT,CASSLGRQGVRAGELFF
few,TRBJ1-2,TRBD1,TRBV6-1,TGTGCCAGCAGGGTAGGGACAGGGAACTATGGCTACACCTTC,CASRVGTGNYGYTF
-,TRBJ1-5,-,TRBV2,TGTGCCAGCAGTGAAGATCAGGGTGGCAATCAGCCCCAGCATTTT,CASSEDQGGNQPQHF
few,TRBJ1-2,-,TRBV19,TGTGCCAGTAGTATTCCGGCAGGGAAAAACTATGGCTACACCTTC,CASSIPAGKNYGYTF
-,TRBJ1-2,TRBD1,TRBV2,TGTGCCAGCAGTGAAGAGACCGGGACAGGGGGCTTAGTCACCTTC,CASSEETGTGGLVTF
-,TRBJ2-5,-,TRBV27,TGTGCCAGCAGTTTATCCCCAGGGGCGAGTCTAGAGACCCAGTACTTC,CASSLSPGASLETQYF
few,TRBJ1-4,-,TRBV7-9,TGTGCCAGCAGCTTATCATGGGAAAAACTGTTTTTT,CASSLSWEKLFF
-,TRBJ1-1,TRBD1,TRBV28,TGTGCCAGCAGTTTACACCCAGGGGGCAACACTGAAGCTTTCTTT,CASSLHPGGNTEAFF
-,TRBJ2-4,TRBD2,TRBV7-8,TGTGCCAGCAGCCGCGGGACTAGCGGGAACTTTCAGTACTTC,CASSRGTSGNFQYF
-,TRBJ2-7,-,TRBV2,TGTGCCAGCAGCAGCCGGCCCAACTACGAGCAGTACTTC,CASSSRPNYEQYF
-,TRBJ2-3,-,TRBV21-1,TGTGCCAGCATAGGGTCTATGGAAATAACAGATACGCAGTATTTT,CASIGSMEITDTQYF
-,TRBJ2-3,-,TRBV15,TGTGCCACCAGAAGAGCGGGCCAGGGGGCAGATACGCAGTATTTT,CATRRAGQGADTQYF
-,TRBJ2-1,TRBD2,TRBV9,TGTGCCAGCAGCGTAGATACTAGCGGGGGGGATGAGCAGTTCTTC,CASSVDTSGGDEQFF
-,TRBJ2-5,-,TRBV25-1,TGTGCCAGCAGTGGAAGGGACTGGGCTAGCGTTAAATTGGAGACCCAGTACTTC,CASSGRDWASVKLETQYF
-,TRBJ2-2,-,TRBV7-2,TGTGCCAGCAGCCCCCGAGGGGGTGCGAACACCGGGGAGCTGTTTTTT,CASSPRGGANTGELFF
-,TRBJ2-7,TRBD2,TRBV7-2,TGTGCCAGCAGCTTTAGCGGGGGAGCACCCTACGAGCAGTACTTC,CASSFSGGAPYEQYF
-,TRBJ2-4,TRBD1,TRBV27,TGTGCCAGCAGGCATCCGGGACAGGGGGACATTCAGTACTTC,CASRHPGQGDIQYF
-,TRBJ2-3,TRBD2,TRBV6-1,TGTGCCAGCAGTCCTAGCGGGAGGTTCTCAGATACGCAGTATTTT,CASSPSGRFSDTQYF
-,TRBJ2-1,TRBD2,TRBV6-6,TGTGCCAGCAGCGCGACCGGGACTAGCGGGAGTAATGAGCAGTTCTTC,CASSATGTSGSNEQFF
-,TRBJ2-7,TRBD2,TRBV11-2,TGTGCCAGCGCGCTAGCGGGAGTACGAGAGCAGTACTTC,CASALAGVREQYF
-,TRBJ2-7,-,TRBV6-6,TGTGCCAGCAGTTACAGTCAGGGGACCTACGAGCAGTACTTC,CASSYSQGTYEQYF
-,TRBJ1-1,-,TRBV18,TGTGCCAGCTCACCGGAGGCGTTGGGGTGGAACACTGAAGCTTTCTTT,CASSPEALGWNTEAFF
-,TRBJ1-2,-,TRBV18,TGTGCCAGCTCACCACGAGAGGCGCGTGGGGAGGGCTACACCTTC,CASSPREARGEGYTF
-,TRBJ2-7,TRBD2,TRBV9,TGTGCCAGCAGCCCGGGACTATTAGGCGAGCAGTACTTC,CASSPGLLGEQYF
-,TRBJ2-3,-,TRBV10-3,TGTGCCATCAGTGAGGCCGAAACTAGGTTTTTT,CAISEAETRFF
once,TRBJ2-5,-,TRBV21-1,TGTGCCAGCAGCATGGGGCGGGAGGAGACCCAGTACTTC,CASSMGREETQYF
-,TRBJ2-7,TRBD1,TRBV5-5,TGTGCCAGCAGCGAGGACCCCCGGGACAGTTACGAGCAGTACTTC,CASSEDPRDSYEQYF
-,TRBJ2-6,-,TRBV6-1,TGTGCCAGCAGTGGAAGGGTGACTGGGGCCAACGTCCTGACTTTC,CASSGRVTGANVLTF
-,TRBJ2-1,-,TRBV9,TGTGCCAGCAGCGGAAGTAGAAATGAGCAGTTCTTC,CASSGSRNEQFF
-,TRBJ2-7,-,TRBV2,TGTGCCAGCAAGGAGGGGCTCTACGAGCAGTACTTC,CASKEGLYEQYF
few,TRBJ2-3,-,TRBV9,TGTGCCAGCAGCGTAGTGGAGGGGGGAGATACGCAGTATTTT,CASSVVEGGDTQYF
-,TRBJ2-3,TRBD2,TRBV28,TGTGCCAGCAGTTTTGCGGGAGGCGCTACAGATACGCAGTATTTT,CASSFAGGATDTQYF
-,TRBJ2-6,-,TRBV6-5,TGTGCCAGCAGGGGACTCTCTGGGGCCAACGTCCTGACTTTC,CASRGLSGANVLTF
-,TRBJ2-7,-,TRBV7-9,TGTGCCAGCACCCGAATCAGGGGCACCCACTACGAGCAGTACTTC,CASTRIRGTHYEQYF
-,TRBJ2-3,-,TRBV9,TGTGCCAGCAGTTATGGGGGCCGGCTAGCGGCGGGAGATACGCAGTATTTT,CASSYGGRLAAGDTQYF
-,TRBJ2-5,TRBD1,TRBV27,TGTGCCAGCAGTTTAGAGACAGGGGCCAGGCAGACCCAGTACTTC,CASSLETGARQTQYF
-,TRBJ2-3,-,TRBV29-1,TGCAGCGTCCGATTTGGGGGTAAAGATACGCAGTATTTT,CSVRFGGKDTQYF
-,TRBJ1-2,-,TRBV28,TGTGCCAGCAGTACGACAGGTTTTGGCTACACCTTC,CASSTTGFGYTF
-,TRBJ2-5,-,TRBV4-2,TGTGCCAGCAGCCAAGCGATTCGGGGGCGGGAGACCCAGTACTTC,CASSQAIRGRETQYF
-,TRBJ1-4,-,TRBV6-6,TGTGCCAGCAGTTACGATTATGAAAAACTGTTTTTT,CASSYDYEKLFF
many,TRBJ2-3,TRBD1,TRBV6-5,TGTGCCAGCAGTTCCGGGACAGGGCACACAGATACGCAGTATTTT,CASSSGTGHTDTQYF
-,TRBJ1-6,-,TRBV4-3,TGCGCCAGCAGCCAAGATTGGGGTTTAGGGTCACCCCTCCACTTT,CASSQDWGLGSPLHF
-,TRBJ1-2,-,TRBV30,TGTGCCCGGACTGGCGTTGGGTTTAACTATGGCTACACCTTC,CARTGVGFNYGYTF
-,TRBJ2-3,-,TRBV4-3,TGCGCCAGCAGCCCCCACAGGTCCGCAGATACGCAGTATTTT,CASSPHRSADTQYF
-,TRBJ1-3,-,TRBV30,TGTGCCTGGAGTCGGCCTTGGGGTGGAAACACCATATATTTT,CAWSRPWGGNTIYF
-,TRBJ2-3,TRBD2,TRBV29-1,TGCAGCGTTGCCCCTAGCGGGGCCACAGATACGCAGTATTTT,CSVAPSGATDTQYF
-,TRBJ2-7,TRBD2,TRBV5-4,TGTGCCAGCAGTCCCGGGCTAGCGGTGGCCTACGAGCAGTACTTC,CASSPGLAVAYEQYF